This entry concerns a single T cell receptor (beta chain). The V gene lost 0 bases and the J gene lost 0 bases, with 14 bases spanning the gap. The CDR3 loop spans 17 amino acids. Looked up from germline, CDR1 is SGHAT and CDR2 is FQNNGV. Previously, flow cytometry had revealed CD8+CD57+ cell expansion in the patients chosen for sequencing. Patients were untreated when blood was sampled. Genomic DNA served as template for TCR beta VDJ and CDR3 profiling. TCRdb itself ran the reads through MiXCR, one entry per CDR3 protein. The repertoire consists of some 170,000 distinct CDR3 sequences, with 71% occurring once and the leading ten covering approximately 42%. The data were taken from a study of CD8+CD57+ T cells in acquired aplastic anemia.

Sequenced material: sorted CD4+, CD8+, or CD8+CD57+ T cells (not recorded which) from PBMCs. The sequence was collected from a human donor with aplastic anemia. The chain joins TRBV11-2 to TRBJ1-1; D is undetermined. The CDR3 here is CASSLEVQLFMNTEAFF. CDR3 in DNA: TGTGCCAGCAGCTTAGAGGTACAGTTGTTTATGAACACTGAAGCTTTCTTT.